This TCR beta chain was retrieved from a study of blood T cell repertoires in COVID-19. Study in general: Acute and convalescent COVID-19 specimens originated in the United States, Italy and Spain. PBMCs, B-cell-depleted T cells, or T cells provided the cDNA or gDNA that made up the material.

Methods used by the authors: Amplification of reference gene primers was used by the study to estimate nucleated cell counts. Assay: immunoSEQ multiplex PCR; the TCRdb copy retains only in-frame clones and omits some. V, J and clone size derive from that table, while D and trimming were established from the DNA sequence. The sample carries some 120,000 clones, around nine tenths recorded once. CDR1 MNHEY and CDR2 SMNVEV come from the germline V gene (reference sequence). The CDR3 totals 15 residues. V shed 4 bases and J 6 bases; nucleotides not matched to a gene: 10. This TCR was sampled from a man aged 50-60 years with acute or convalescent COVID-19. The chain combines TRBV27 with TRBJ2-7; 9 bases are a match to TRBD1. The sequenced sample consisted of peripheral blood. The CDR3 DNA reads TGTGCCAGCAGTTCCGCTGGACAGGGGATGATCGAGCAGTACTTC. Protein: CASSSAGQGMIEQYF.